This T cell receptor beta chain was captured by sequencing in a study of cytomegalovirus exposure and HLA in healthy donors (dated by TCRdb to about 2017). With respect to the entire study: An earlier analysis of some 600 of the donors reported around 280 Gb of sequence data and about 120 million unique TCR beta sequences obtained from about 179 million T cells. Roughly 300 gigabases of sequencing data and around 90 million unique TCR sequences made up an early release that covered about 640 HLA-typed donors. Among the approximately 430 genotyped donors, approximately 77% belonged to the genetic ancestry cluster associated with self-reported Caucasian donors. The study was designed to test whether signatures of past pathogen exposure could be identified by cataloging public T cell receptors. Using immunosequencing, the study profiled T cell repertoires from 666 subjects and related those repertoires to cytomegalovirus serostatus. Along with the roughly 610-subject first cohort, a separate validation cohort of about 110 different subjects was used. To predict cytomegalovirus infection status, the study combined high-throughput TCR immunosequencing, statistical association of individual TCRs with disease status, and machine learning. In a later analysis, previously published TCR beta repertoires from some 640 donors were re-analyzed and high-resolution HLA genotyping was added so that TCR occurrence patterns could be studied. Rather than drawing on any new phenotypic data, the later analysis identified candidate immune exposures from TCR beta sequences and the way those sequences occurred across donors. An earlier analysis of 587 of the donors applied high-throughput TCR beta sequencing to assess whether each TCR beta V gene segment acted as functional or pseudogenic. Donor age, sex, ethnicity and CMV serostatus were compiled alongside the repertoire data. Genome-wide SNP genotypes for about 65% of the roughly 700 donors were used in a later genetic analysis, which treated that subset as a discovery cohort. All discovery cohort repertoires had been generated on a single sequencing platform. Both class I and class II loci were covered by HLA typing, at four-digit resolution. The number of typed donors differed by locus: about 620-630 for A, B, C, DRB1 and DQB1; 500 to 550 for DQA1; 606 for DPA1; and about 450 for DPB1. Four or five DR-DQ haplotypes were handled as single units for association and clustering because linkage in the cohort was strong. On average, roughly 250,000 unique TCR beta nucleotide sequences were sequenced per donor among 398 genotyped donors of the cohort, with 15% to 20% of those sequences being non-productive.

The cohort comprised 670 or so healthy bone marrow donors. Cohort members were all nominally healthy when sampled, although unrecorded immune exposures were likely present. The donor tested CMV seronegative and was one of the 352 seronegative cohort members. A peripheral blood sample was provided by each donor, and peripheral blood mononuclear cells were used for TCR beta sequencing. The Qiagen DNeasy Blood Extraction Kit was used to extract genomic DNA from the blood cell samples. The germline V gene sets CDR1 to SGHTS and CDR2 to YDEGEE. Reading from cysteine to phenylalanine, the CDR3 counts 12 amino acids. CDR3 DNA only is kept here, 36 bases in frame from base 1. Libraries were prepared through the immunoSEQ multiplex PCR assay. For the multiplex PCR, a mixture combining 60 forward primers for TCR Vbeta segments and 13 reverse primers for TCR Jbeta segments was used. The CDR3 region of rearranged TCR beta genes was amplified from genomic DNA with a multiplex PCR assay. The Illumina HiSeq System was used to sequence the amplified TCR beta libraries as 87-base-pair reads. As for the authors' bioinformatics: A later analysis tallied roughly 76 million unique TCR beta chains across the 700 or so repertoires, and about 10 million of those chains were shared by two or more donors. Raw reads were error-corrected and collapsed into unique sequences with a nearest-neighbor algorithm that merged closely related sequences to remove PCR and sequencing errors. To assign V, D and J gene segments, CDR3 sequences were aligned to IMGT reference sequences. Each retained sequence needed at least a six-nucleotide match to both a V gene segment and a J gene segment. A rearrangement counted as productive if the CDR3 had no stop codons and remained in frame with V and J, and every other rearrangement counted as non-productive. Following IMGT convention, CDR3 was defined as the stretch from the second conserved V-encoded cysteine to the conserved J-encoded phenylalanine. The earlier analysis of 587 of the donors excluded sequences that lacked an unambiguous match to a single V gene segment. An earlier analysis of 500 to 700 of the donors classified V segments as functional when productive rearrangements were above 56.7% and as segregating when the standard deviation between donors was above 5%. A statistical classification framework was built for diagnosing cytomegalovirus status from the catalog of TCR beta chain sequences. A later analysis assigned V and J genes by comparing TCR nucleotide sequences with IMGT/GENE-DB human TR gene sequences. The TCRdist pipeline was used in a later analysis to assign CDR3 sequences and most-parsimonious VDJ recombination scenarios. In a later analysis, each TCR beta chain was defined by its CDR3 amino acid sequence together with its V-gene family, and reads lacking a unique V-gene family were excluded. To address suspected cross-contamination and a sequencing artifact, a later analysis removed roughly 580 highly shared, low-generation-probability nucleotide sequences. For each public chain, a later analysis derived a clonal expansion index from normalized ranks of inferred template counts within each repertoire. Generation probabilities in a later analysis came from a VDJ recombination model fitted to out-of-frame rearrangements, and those results were checked against IGoR. In a later analysis, hypergeometric tests were used to score TCR-TCR, TCR-HLA and TCR-CMV co-occurrence, with a repertoire-size bias correction applied to TCR pairs. False discovery rates were estimated in a later analysis by permuting HLA or CMV assignments 20 times. In a later analysis, co-occurring TCRs were grouped using DBSCAN, and TCRdist sequence similarity was added for clustering within HLA-allele-positive subsets. Repertoires with fewer than 30,000 or more than 120,000 public chains were left out of co-occurrence clustering, as were five repertoires with anomalous nucleotide sharing. Not all clones reach the TCRdb copy of this immuneACCESS table, which keeps in-frame sequences only. Checked studies attribute under half of the gap to unresolved V genes and leave the rest unexplained. From that table come the V and J calls and clone size; the DNA was used to work out D and trimming. The sample table holds about 180,000 clones, of which around 80% were seen once. The top ten clonotypes cover more than 1% of the sample.

Worth noting for this clone: Its antigen target is currently unknown. Nothing much larger sits one base from this clone, and base qualities are not available.

What the research found in general, with its limitations: V-gene and J-gene trimming of TCR beta chains was associated with a missense DCLRE1C variant in a later genetic analysis, and the association was replicated in an independent cohort. In a later analysis, HLA-associated TCR beta chains were found to be more clonally expanded and to have lower generation probabilities than equally common non-associated chains. For the cohort, immune exposure information was limited to CMV serostatus. According to a later analysis, most CMV-associated TCR beta chains appeared to be HLA-restricted, and the HLA associations seemed to be driven largely by CMV exposure. The classifier was reported to diagnose cytomegalovirus status with high specificity and sensitivity in both the original and validation cohorts. Roughly uniform sequencing depth across donors was assumed in presence/absence analyses, although this assumption may not hold. HLA typing was unavailable for some donors at each locus, so association tests used only the typed subset. A further reported finding was that TCR beta sequences accurately predicted the HLA-A and HLA-B alleles for most subjects in the first cohort. A group of highly shared sequence variants was considered likely to be a technical artifact of the sequencing pipeline. In a later analysis, the rate of TCR association differed among HLA loci, with DRB1 alleles having the most associated TCRs and HLA-C alleles having the fewest. In an earlier analysis of 587 of the donors, most TCR beta V segments were observed in productive rearrangements about 90% or about 30% of the time, broadly matching IMGT annotations. According to the authors, the approach could potentially be generalized to other disease states and immunological phenotypes. A later analysis associated 16,951 TCR beta sequences with specific HLA alleles at a false discovery rate of 0.05. A total of some 180 TCR beta chains were listed by the study as associated with cytomegalovirus. Because counts were too low, seventeen rarely observed V segments, including chromosome 9 orphons, were excluded from the earlier analysis of 500 to 700 of the donors. Three of the identified cytomegalovirus-associated TCR beta chains were confirmed in vitro to be specific for cytomegalovirus antigens. A later analysis reported that several top co-occurrence clusters appeared linked to parvovirus B19, influenza, CMV and Epstein-Barr virus. Because the 87-base-pair reads could not distinguish some IMGT-functional V segments, including TRBV6-2 and TRBV6-3, those segments were excluded. Correlated functional status among segregating V segments might reflect linkage disequilibrium, but an unknown experimental factor could not be ruled out. While some public TCRs were present in many individuals, most TCR sequences turned up only very rarely across donors. In a later genetic analysis, fewer N-insertions in productive TCRs were reported among donors in an Asian-associated ancestry cluster than the roughly 700-donor mean. In this cohort, only TCR beta chains were sequenced, and detectable features were limited by the absence of alpha or paired-chain data. When HLA alleles, especially DR and DQ, strongly co-occurred, attributing TCR associations to individual alleles was difficult.

The receptor comes from a boy aged 2-15 years in good health and CMV-seronegative. Sequenced input: PBMCs. This sequence uses TRBV5-8 and TRBJ2-5; the D gene is possibly TRBD2, with 6 bases matching. The tail of the sequence fits TRBJ2-7 better, so the J call may be wrong. The DNA reads as follows: TGTGCCAGCAGCTCGGCGGGGTACGAGCAGTACTTC. Translated, it gives CASSSAGYEQYF.